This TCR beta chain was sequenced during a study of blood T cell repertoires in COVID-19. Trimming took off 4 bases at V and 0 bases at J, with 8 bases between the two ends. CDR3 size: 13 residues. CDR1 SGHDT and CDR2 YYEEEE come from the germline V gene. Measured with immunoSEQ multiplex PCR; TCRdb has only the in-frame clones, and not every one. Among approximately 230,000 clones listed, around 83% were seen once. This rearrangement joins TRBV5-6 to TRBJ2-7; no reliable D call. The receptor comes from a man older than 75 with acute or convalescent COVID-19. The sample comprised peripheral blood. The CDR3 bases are TGTGCCAGCAGCATACAGAGCTCCTACGAGCAGTACTTC. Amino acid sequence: CASSIQSSYEQYF.